The 8 T cell receptor beta chains listed next were all sequenced from one sample in a study of T cell responses to AZD1222 COVID-19 vaccine. This table comes from immunoSEQ multiplex PCR, and its TCRdb copy is limited to in-frame clones, with some not included. The sample has around 100,000 clones; around 90% are singletons. The sequenced sample was peripheral blood, obtained on day 0 of AZD1222 vaccination. These receptors originate from an adult in good health.

The gene calls are TRBV4-2 and TRBJ1-1; possibly TRBD1 for D (5 bases). This CDR3 region has 18 residues. The germline V gene encodes CDR1 LGHNA and CDR2 YNFKEQ. Trimming took 1 base from V and 3 from J, leaving 21 bases between them. The CDR3 DNA sequence: TGTGCCAGCAGCCAAGTAACCGGGACTCCGTCGGGGTACACTGAAGCTTTCTTT. Translating gives CASSQVTGTPSGYTEAFF.

The J gene is TRBJ1-2, the V gene TRBV7-3, with D maybe TRBD1 (6 bases). The V gene lost 2 bases and the J gene lost 4 bases, with 8 bases spanning the gap. Per the germline V gene, CDR1 is SGHTA and CDR2 is FQGTGA. This CDR3 region has 13 residues. The CDR3 DNA follows: TGTGCCAGCAGCTTACAGGGGACCTATGGCTACACCTTC. Its protein is CASSLQGTYGYTF.

This clone showed up just a few times. The chain is built from TRBV3-1 (or the pseudogene TRBV3-2) and TRBJ1-1; D gene unclear. The germline CDR1 and CDR2 sequences are LGHDT and YNNKEL (reference sequence). CDR3 size: 13 residues. Trimming cost V 4 bases and J 5 bases, with 11 bases left between them. CDR3 sequence (DNA): TGTGCCAGCAGCCTACGGACGGGAACTGAAGCTTTCTTT. It is translated as CASSLRTGTEAFF.

The chain links TRBV4-1 to TRBJ2-1, with D hard to call. Germline V CDR1 and CDR2: MGHRA, YSYEKL. Trimming pared 0 bases from V and 4 bases from J, leaving 13 bases between. This CDR3 has 16 residues. The CDR3 coding sequence is TGCGCCAGCAGCCAAGATTTACAAAAGAGTTACAATGAGCAGTTCTTC. Its protein is CASSQDLQKSYNEQFF.

The chain joins TRBV6-5 to TRBJ1-1, with D uncertain. The CDR3 is 13 residues long. Trimming shortened V by 4 bases and J by 1 base, and 7 bases separated the two germline ends. Germline-derived CDR1 and CDR2 are MNHEY and SVGAGI. The DNA of the CDR3 is TGTGCCAGCAGTTTACCCCCGAACACTGAAGCTTTCTTT. Translating gives CASSLPPNTEAFF.

The chain combines TRBV14 with TRBJ1-1, with 9 bases identical to TRBD1. The V gene's germline CDR1 is SGHDN and CDR2 FVKESK. The CDR3 has 16 residues. V was pared by 4 bases and J by 6 bases, with 12 bases of the junction left unmatched. The CDR3 nucleotides are TGTGCCAGCAGCCTTTTTACCGGGACAGGGTTTCCTGAAGCTTTCTTT. It yields the protein CASSLFTGTGFPEAFF.

The V and J genes are TRBV6-5 and TRBJ1-5; maybe TRBD1 (6 bases). The CDR3 covers 14 residues. V lost 2 bases and J lost 6, with 11 bases in between. The germline gives CDR1 MNHEY, CDR2 SVGAGI. The CDR3 loop reads CASSYPRGGQPQHF. The DNA of the CDR3 is TGTGCCAGCAGTTACCCCAGGGGTGGTCAGCCCCAGCATTTT.

This chain uses TRBV5-1 with TRBJ2-1; no firm D call. This CDR3 is 13 amino acids long. Trimming took off 0 bases at V and 10 bases at J, with 11 bases between the two ends. Germline CDR1 reads SGHRS; CDR2 reads YFSETQ. This CDR3 reads CASSLDRQLEQFF. The CDR3 nucleotides are TGCGCCAGCAGCTTGGACCGGCAATTAGAGCAGTTCTTC.